The clone carrying this T cell receptor (beta chain) was observed a few times. The CDR3 covers 15 residues. CDR1 MDHEN and CDR2 SYDVKM come from the germline V gene. V gave up 6 bases and J gave up 5 bases, with 19 bases separating them. This sample stems from a study of blood T cell repertoires in COVID-19. Whole-study context: The samples span acute and convalescent COVID-19 from the United States, Italy and Spain. Sample material is recorded as cDNA or gDNA derived from T cells, B-cell-depleted T cells, or PBMCs.

Authors' methods: Quantification of nucleated cells was approximated via reference gene primer amplification. Profiled with immunoSEQ multiplex PCR; TCRdb holds only in-frame clones, not every one. The V and J calls and clone size are taken from that table; D and trimming were inferred from the DNA. The sample has 240,000 or so clones, roughly four fifths seen once; the top ten hold less than 4%. The TCR originated in a woman aged 18 to 35 with acute or convalescent COVID-19. The source material was peripheral blood. This chain connects TRBV28 to TRBJ2-5; D might be TRBD2 (6 bases). CDR3 nucleotides: TGTGCCAGCAGCCATTTAATGACTGGGGGGGAGACCCAGTACTTC. Its translation is CASSHLMTGGETQYF. Full variable domain (remainder filled in from reference TRBV28 and TRBJ2-5): DVKVTQSSRYLVKRTGEKVFLECVQDMDHENMFWYRQDPGLGLRLIYFSYDVKMKEKGDIPEGYSVSREKKERFSLILESASTNQTSMYLCASSHLMTGGETQYFGPGTRLLVL.